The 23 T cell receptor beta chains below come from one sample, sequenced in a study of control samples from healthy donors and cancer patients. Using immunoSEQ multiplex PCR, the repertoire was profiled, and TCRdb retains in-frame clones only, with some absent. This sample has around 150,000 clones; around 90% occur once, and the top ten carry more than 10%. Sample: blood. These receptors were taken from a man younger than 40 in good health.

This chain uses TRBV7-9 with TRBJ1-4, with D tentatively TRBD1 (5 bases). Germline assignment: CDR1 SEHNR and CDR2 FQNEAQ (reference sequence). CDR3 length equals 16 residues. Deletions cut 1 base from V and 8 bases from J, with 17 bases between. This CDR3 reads CASSLGGRQGKEKLFF. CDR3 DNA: TGTGCCAGCAGCTTAGGAGGCAGGCAGGGAAAGGAAAAACTGTTTTTT.

The CDR3 sequence: CASSGTATGELFF. CDR3 bases: TGCGCCAGCAGCGGGACAGCCACCGGGGAGCTGTTTTTT. The rearrangement joins TRBV23-1 to TRBJ2-2; TRBD1 aligns across 7 bases. TRBV23-1 is marked as an open reading frame, function uncertain. V lost 6 bases and J lost 4; bases outside the gene matches: 2. CDR3 length: 13 residues.

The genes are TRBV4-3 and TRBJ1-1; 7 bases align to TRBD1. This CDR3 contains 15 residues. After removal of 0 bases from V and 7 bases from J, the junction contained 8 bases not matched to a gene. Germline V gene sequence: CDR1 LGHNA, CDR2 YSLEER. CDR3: CASSQDKSRDSEAFF. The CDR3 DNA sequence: TGCGCCAGCAGCCAAGATAAGTCCAGGGACAGTGAAGCTTTCTTT.

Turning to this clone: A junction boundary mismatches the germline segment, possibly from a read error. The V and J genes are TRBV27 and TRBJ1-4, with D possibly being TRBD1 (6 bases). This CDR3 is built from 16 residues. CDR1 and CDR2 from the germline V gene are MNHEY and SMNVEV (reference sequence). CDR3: CASSPHSRGSKEKLFF. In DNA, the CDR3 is TGTGCCAGCAGTCCACACTCCAGGGGCTCTAAAGAAAAACTGTTTTTT.

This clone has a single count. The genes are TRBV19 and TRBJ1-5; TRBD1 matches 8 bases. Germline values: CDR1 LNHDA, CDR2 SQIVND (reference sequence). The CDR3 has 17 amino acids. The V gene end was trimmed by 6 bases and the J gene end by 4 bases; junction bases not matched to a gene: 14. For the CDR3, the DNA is TGTGCCAGTAGCCAGACAGGGGCCACGATCTCTAATCAGCCCCAGCATTTT. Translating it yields CASSQTGATISNQPQHF.

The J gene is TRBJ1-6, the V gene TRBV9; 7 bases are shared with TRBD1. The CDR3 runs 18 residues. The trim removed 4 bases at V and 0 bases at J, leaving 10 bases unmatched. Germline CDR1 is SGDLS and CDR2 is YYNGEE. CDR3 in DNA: TGTGCCAGCAGCCCAGAGGGACAGAAAAGCTCCTATAATTCACCCCTCCACTTT. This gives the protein CASSPEGQKSSYNSPLHF.

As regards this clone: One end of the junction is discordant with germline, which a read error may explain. The CDR3 here is CASTQEGQGGKTQYF. For the CDR3, the DNA is TGTGCCAGCACCCAAGAGGGACAGGGAGGGAAGACCCAGTACTTC. The V gene is TRBV16, the J gene TRBJ2-5; 9 bases map to TRBD1. This CDR3 has 15 amino acids. CDR1 KGHSY and CDR2 FQNENV come from the germline V gene.

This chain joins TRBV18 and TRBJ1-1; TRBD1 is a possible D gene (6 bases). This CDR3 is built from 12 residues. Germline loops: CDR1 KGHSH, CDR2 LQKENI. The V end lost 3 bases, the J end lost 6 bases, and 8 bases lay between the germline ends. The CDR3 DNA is TGTGCCAGCTCACCGGGGGGGCCTGAAGCTTTCTTT. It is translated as CASSPGGPEAFF.

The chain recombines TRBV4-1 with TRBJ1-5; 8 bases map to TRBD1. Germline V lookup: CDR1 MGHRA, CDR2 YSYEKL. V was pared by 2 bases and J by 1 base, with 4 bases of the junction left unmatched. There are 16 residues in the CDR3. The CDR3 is CASSQLTGGSNQPQHF. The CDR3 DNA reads TGCGCCAGCAGCCAATTAACAGGGGGAAGCAATCAGCCCCAGCATTTT.

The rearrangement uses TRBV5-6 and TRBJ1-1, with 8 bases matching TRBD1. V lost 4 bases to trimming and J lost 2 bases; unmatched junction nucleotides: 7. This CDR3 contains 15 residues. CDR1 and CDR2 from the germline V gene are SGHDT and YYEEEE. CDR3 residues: CASSPMTGVNTEAFF. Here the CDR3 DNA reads TGTGCCAGCAGCCCGATGACAGGGGTTAACACTGAAGCTTTCTTT. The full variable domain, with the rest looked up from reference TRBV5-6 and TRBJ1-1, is DAGVTQSPTHLIKTRGQQVTLRCSPKSGHDTVSWYQQALGQGPQFIFQYYEEEERQRGNFPDRFSGHQFPNYSSELNVNALLLGDSALYLCASSPMTGVNTEAFFGQGTRLTVV.

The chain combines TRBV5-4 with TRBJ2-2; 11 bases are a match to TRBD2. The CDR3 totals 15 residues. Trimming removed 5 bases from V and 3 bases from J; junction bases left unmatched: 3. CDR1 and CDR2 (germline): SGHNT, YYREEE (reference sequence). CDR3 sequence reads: CASSSGLADTGELFF. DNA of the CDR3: TGTGCCAGCAGTTCGGGACTAGCGGACACCGGGGAGCTGTTTTTT.

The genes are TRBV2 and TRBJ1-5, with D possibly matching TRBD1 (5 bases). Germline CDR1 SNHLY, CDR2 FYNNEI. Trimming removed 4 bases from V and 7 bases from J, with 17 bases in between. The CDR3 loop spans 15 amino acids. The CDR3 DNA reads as TGTGCCAGCAGTGTGGACAACCTTGGTGGGCAGCCCCAGCATTTT. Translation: CASSVDNLGGQPQHF.

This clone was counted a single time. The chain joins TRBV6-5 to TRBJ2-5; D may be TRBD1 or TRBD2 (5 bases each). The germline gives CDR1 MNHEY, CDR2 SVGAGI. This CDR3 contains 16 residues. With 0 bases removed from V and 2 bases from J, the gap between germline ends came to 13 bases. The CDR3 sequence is CASSYSGVAAQETQYF. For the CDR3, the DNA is TGTGCCAGCAGTTACTCGGGGGTGGCAGCACAAGAGACCCAGTACTTC.

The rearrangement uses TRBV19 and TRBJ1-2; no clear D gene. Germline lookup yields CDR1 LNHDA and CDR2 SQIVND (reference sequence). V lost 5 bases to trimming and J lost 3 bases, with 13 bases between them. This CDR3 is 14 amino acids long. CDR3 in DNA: TGTGCCAGTAGTTCACATCGGGCGCACTATGGCTACACCTTC. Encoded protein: CASSSHRAHYGYTF.

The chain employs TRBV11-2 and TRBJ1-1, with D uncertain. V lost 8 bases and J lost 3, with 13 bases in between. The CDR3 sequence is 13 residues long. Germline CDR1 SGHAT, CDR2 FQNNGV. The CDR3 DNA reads TGTGCCAGCGGTATTGGGCGGTACACTGAAGCTTTCTTT. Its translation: CASGIGRYTEAFF.

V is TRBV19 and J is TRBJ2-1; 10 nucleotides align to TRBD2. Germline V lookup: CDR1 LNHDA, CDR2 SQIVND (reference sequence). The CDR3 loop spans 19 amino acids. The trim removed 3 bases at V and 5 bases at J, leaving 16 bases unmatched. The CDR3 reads CASSIGPSIGTSANNEQFF. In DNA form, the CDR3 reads TGTGCCAGTAGTATTGGGCCTTCTATTGGGACTAGCGCGAACAATGAGCAGTTCTTC.

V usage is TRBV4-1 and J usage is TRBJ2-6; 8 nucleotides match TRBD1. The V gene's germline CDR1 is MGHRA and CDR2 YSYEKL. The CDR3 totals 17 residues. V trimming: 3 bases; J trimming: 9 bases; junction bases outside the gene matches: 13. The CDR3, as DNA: TGCGCCAGCAGCCAGGTCCGGGGACAGGAAAATGACAACGTCCTGACTTTC. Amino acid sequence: CASSQVRGQENDNVLTF.

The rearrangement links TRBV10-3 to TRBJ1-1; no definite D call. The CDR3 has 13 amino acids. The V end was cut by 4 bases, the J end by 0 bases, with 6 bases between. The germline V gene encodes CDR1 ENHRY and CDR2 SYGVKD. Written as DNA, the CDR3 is TGTGCCATCAGTGGCTCGGTGAACACTGAAGCTTTCTTT. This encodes CAISGSVNTEAFF.

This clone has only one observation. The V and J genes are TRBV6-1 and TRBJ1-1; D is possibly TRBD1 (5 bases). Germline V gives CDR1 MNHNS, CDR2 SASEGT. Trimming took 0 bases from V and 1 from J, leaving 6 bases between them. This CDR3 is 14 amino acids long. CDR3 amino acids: CASSEAGQNTEAFF. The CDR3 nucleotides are TGTGCCAGCAGTGAAGCTGGACAGAACACTGAAGCTTTCTTT.

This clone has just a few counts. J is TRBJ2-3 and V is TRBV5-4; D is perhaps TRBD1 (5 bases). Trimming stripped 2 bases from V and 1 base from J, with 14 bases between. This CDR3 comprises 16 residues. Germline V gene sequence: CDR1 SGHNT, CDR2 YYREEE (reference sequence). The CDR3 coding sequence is TGTGCCAGCAGCTTAAACTTAAAAGGGGGCACAGATACGCAGTATTTT. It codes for CASSLNLKGGTDTQYF.

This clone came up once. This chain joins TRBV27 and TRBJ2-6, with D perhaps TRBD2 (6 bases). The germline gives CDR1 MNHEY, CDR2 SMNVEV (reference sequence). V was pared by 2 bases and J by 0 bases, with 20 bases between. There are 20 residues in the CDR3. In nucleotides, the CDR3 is TGTGCCAGCAGTTTACCTAAGGCGGGACGGCTACTCTCTGGGGCCAACGTCCTGACTTTC. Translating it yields CASSLPKAGRLLSGANVLTF.

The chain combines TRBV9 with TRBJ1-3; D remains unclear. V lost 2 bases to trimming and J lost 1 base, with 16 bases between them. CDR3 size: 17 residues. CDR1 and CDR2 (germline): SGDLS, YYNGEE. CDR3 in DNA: TGTGCCAGCAGCGTCAAGGGAAAGGAACTTTCTGGAAACACCATATATTTT. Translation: CASSVKGKELSGNTIYF. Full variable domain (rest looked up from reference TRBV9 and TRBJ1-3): DSGVTQTPKHLITATGQRVTLRCSPRSGDLSVYWYQQSLDQGLQFLIQYYNGEERAKGNILERFSAQQFPDLHSELNLSSLELGDSALYFCASSVKGKELSGNTIYFGEGSWLTVV.

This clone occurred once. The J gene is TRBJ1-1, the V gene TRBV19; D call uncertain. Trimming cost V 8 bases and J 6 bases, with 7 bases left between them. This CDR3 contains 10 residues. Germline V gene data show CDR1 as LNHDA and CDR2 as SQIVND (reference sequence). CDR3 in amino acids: CASPRAEAFF. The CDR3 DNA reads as TGTGCCAGTCCCCGGGCTGAAGCTTTCTTT.